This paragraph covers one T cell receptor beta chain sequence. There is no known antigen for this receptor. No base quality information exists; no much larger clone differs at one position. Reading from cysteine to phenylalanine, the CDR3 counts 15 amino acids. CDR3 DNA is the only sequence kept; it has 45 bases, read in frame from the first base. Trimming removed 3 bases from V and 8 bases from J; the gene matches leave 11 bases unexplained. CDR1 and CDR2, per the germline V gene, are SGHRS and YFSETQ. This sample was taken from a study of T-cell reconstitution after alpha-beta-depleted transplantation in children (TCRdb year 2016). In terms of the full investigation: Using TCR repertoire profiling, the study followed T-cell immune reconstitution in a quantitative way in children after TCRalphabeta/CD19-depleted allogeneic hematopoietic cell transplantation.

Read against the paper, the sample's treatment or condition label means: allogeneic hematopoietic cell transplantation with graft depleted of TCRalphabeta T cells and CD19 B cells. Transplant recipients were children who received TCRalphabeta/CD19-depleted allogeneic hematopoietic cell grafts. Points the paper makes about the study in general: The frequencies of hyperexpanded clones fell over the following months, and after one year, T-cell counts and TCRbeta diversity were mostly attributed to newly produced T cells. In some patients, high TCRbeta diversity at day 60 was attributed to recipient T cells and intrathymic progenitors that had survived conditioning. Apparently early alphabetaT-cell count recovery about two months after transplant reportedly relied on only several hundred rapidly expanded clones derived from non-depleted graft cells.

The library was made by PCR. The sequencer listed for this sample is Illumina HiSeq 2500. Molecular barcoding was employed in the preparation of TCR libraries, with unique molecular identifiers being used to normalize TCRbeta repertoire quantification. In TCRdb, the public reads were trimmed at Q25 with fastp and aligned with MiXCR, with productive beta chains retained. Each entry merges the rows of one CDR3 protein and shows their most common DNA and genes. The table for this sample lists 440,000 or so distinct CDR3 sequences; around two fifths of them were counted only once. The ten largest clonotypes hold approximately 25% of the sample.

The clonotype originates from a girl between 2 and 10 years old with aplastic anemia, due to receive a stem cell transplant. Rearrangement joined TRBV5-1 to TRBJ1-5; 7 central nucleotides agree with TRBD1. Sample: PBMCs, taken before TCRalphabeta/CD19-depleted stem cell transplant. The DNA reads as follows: TGCGCCAGCAGCTCCCAGGGGGGCCGATCGGAGCCCCAGCATTTT. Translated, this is CASSSQGGRSEPQHF.